One and the same sample provided the 16 T cell receptor beta chains below, sequenced in a study of CD8+ T cells in alopecia areata. As for treatment: oral pan-JAK inhibitor, 5-10 mg twice daily. RNA, once extracted, was reverse transcribed into cDNA for use as the sequencing template. The data were produced by immunoSEQ multiplex PCR, yet TCRdb's version contains in-frame clones alone and is incomplete. The sample includes hundreds of thousands of clones, 60% of them seen just once. The sequenced sample was CD4+ T cells sorted from blood, obtained around week 53, from a patient treated with tofacitinib. The receptors here all came from a human donor with alopecia areata.

There are many counts of this clone. The chain couples TRBV9 to TRBJ2-3, with 8 bases aligning to TRBD2. Per the germline V gene, CDR1 is SGDLS and CDR2 is YYNGEE. V was pared by 0 bases and J by 5 bases, with 8 bases of the junction left unmatched. The CDR3 runs 16 residues. The CDR3, as DNA: TGTGCCAGCAGCGTAGCGATCGGGGGGGCATTAGATACGCAGTATTTT. Its protein product is CASSVAIGGALDTQYF.

The chain joins TRBV29-1 to TRBJ2-5; a possible D gene is TRBD2 (6 bases). V lost 4 bases and J lost 4, with 10 bases in between. This CDR3 spans 12 amino acids. The germline V gene has CDR1 SQVTM and CDR2 ANQGSEA. The CDR3 loop reads CSVGTSRETQYF. For the CDR3, the DNA is TGCAGCGTTGGAACTAGCCGAGAGACCCAGTACTTC.

This sequence joins TRBV4-3 and TRBJ1-2; the D gene is possibly TRBD1 (5 bases). Germline V gene sequence: CDR1 LGHNA, CDR2 YSLEER. The V and J ends lost 4 bases and 5 bases respectively, with 11 bases between them. The CDR3 is 13 amino acids. The CDR3 region is CASSPRTRYGYTF. As DNA, the CDR3 is TGCGCCAGCAGCCCGCGGACACGATATGGCTACACCTTC.

The rearrangement joins TRBV5-6 to TRBJ2-1; D gene uncertain. Germline V gene data show CDR1 as SGHDT and CDR2 as YYEEEE. The length of the CDR3 is 11 residues. Trimming stripped 3 bases from V and 8 bases from J, with 6 bases between. This CDR3 reads CASSSLYEQFF. The DNA of the CDR3 is TGTGCCAGCAGCTCCCTCTATGAGCAGTTCTTC. Complete variable domain (other parts from reference TRBV5-6 and TRBJ2-1): DAGVTQSPTHLIKTRGQQVTLRCSPKSGHDTVSWYQQALGQGPQFIFQYYEEEERQRGNFPDRFSGHQFPNYSSELNVNALLLGDSALYLCASSSLYEQFFGPGTRLTVL.

The V and J genes are TRBV9 and TRBJ2-1, with 8 bases lining up with TRBD1. Germline lookup yields CDR1 SGDLS and CDR2 YYNGEE. The CDR3 totals 15 residues. J lost 4 bases, V lost 2 bases, and 5 bases had no gene match. This CDR3 is CASSVGTGEYNEQFF. CDR3 in DNA: TGTGCCAGCAGCGTCGGGACAGGAGAGTACAATGAGCAGTTCTTC.

This chain joins TRBV7-2 and TRBJ2-1; 8 nucleotides align to TRBD1. Germline V gene sequence: CDR1 SGHTA, CDR2 FQGNSA. V was pared by 6 bases and J by 7 bases, with 8 bases of the junction left unmatched. This CDR3 comprises 14 residues. CDR3 sequence reads: CASRTRQGANEQFF. In DNA, the CDR3 is TGTGCCAGCAGAACCCGGCAGGGGGCTAATGAGCAGTTCTTC.

Notes on this clone: This CDR3 is also generated by other DNA sequences in the sample. The chain uses TRBV29-1 and TRBJ2-6; D unresolved. From germline, CDR1 is SQVTM and CDR2 ANQGSEA. The CDR3 covers 13 residues. Trimming pared 4 bases from V and 0 bases from J, leaving 4 bases between. This chain's CDR3 is CSVAPSGANVLTF. The CDR3, as DNA: TGCAGCGTTGCCCCCTCTGGGGCCAACGTCCTGACTTTC.

The CDR3 nucleotides read TGTGCCTGGAGAGAATTTTCCGGGCGCCGAACAAGAGGAGCTTTCTTT. Protein: CAWREFSGRRTRGAFF. The chain joins TRBV30 to TRBJ1-1; D gene ambiguous. Germline CDR1 and CDR2: GTSNPN and SVGIG (reference sequence). CDR3 length equals 16 residues. The ends were cut back, 3 bases at V and 10 bases at J, with 27 bases in the middle. The whole variable domain, remainder taken from reference TRBV30 and TRBJ1-1, is SQTIHQWPATLVQPVGSPLSLECTVEGTSNPNLYWYRQAAGRGLQLLFYSVGIGQISSEVPQNLSASRPQDRQFILSSKKLLLSDSGFYLCAWREFSGRRTRGAFFGQGTRLTVV.

This chain joins TRBV6-5 and TRBJ1-1, with D unclear. CDR3 length equals 11 residues. V lost 8 bases and J 3 bases, leaving 7 bases between the germline ends. The germline gives CDR1 MNHEY, CDR2 SVGAGI. CDR3 loop: CASGRDTEAFF. The CDR3 DNA sequence: TGTGCCAGCGGGAGGGACACTGAAGCTTTCTTT.

The V and J genes are TRBV7-8 and TRBJ2-5; D possibly corresponds to TRBD1 (5 bases). Deletions cut 1 base from V and 0 bases from J, with 9 bases between. Germline CDR1 is SGHVS and CDR2 is FQNEAQ. The CDR3 covers 15 residues. The CDR3 is CASSLGTGHQETQYF. DNA for the CDR3: TGTGCCAGCAGCTTAGGAACAGGTCACCAAGAGACCCAGTACTTC.

This chain joins TRBV29-1 and TRBJ2-3, with D tentatively TRBD1 (6 bases). The CDR3 has 14 residues. Germline V gene sequence: CDR1 SQVTM, CDR2 ANQGSEA. The germline V and J ends were trimmed by 6 bases and 2 bases, with 15 bases remaining between them. In nucleotides, the CDR3 is TGCAGCGTCACTCCGGGACACATCACAGATACGCAGTATTTT. It yields the protein CSVTPGHITDTQYF.

The rearrangement uses TRBV29-1 and TRBJ2-3; the D gene is possibly TRBD2 (5 bases). Germline assignment: CDR1 SQVTM and CDR2 ANQGSEA. The CDR3 is 14 residues long. V was pared by 6 bases and J by 0 bases, with 13 bases between. The DNA for the CDR3 is TGCAGCGTCCGGGGTCCGGGGAGCACAGATACGCAGTATTTT. It yields the protein CSVRGPGSTDTQYF.

The rearrangement links TRBV5-1 to TRBJ1-2; D perhaps matches TRBD1 (5 bases). Per the germline V gene, CDR1 is SGHRS and CDR2 is YFSETQ. This CDR3 is built from 14 residues. V lost 0 bases, J lost 3 bases, and 9 bases lay in between. CDR3 in amino acids: CASSLGQIYYGYTF. The CDR3 nucleotides are TGCGCCAGCAGCTTGGGACAGATCTACTATGGCTACACCTTC.

This clone has only one observation. Here the CDR3 DNA reads TGTGCCAGCAGTAGGGGACAGTCTAACTATGGCTACACCTTC. Protein: CASSRGQSNYGYTF. The V gene is TRBV6-5, the J gene TRBJ1-2, with 7 bases fitting TRBD1. With 5 bases clipped from V and 0 bases from J, the junction kept 3 bases outside the gene matches. Germline V gene data show CDR1 as MNHEY and CDR2 as SVGAGI. The CDR3 covers 14 residues.

The chain uses TRBV29-1 and TRBJ1-1; TRBD1 might be the D (5 bases). From germline, CDR1 is SQVTM and CDR2 ANQGSEA. The CDR3 runs 12 residues. The V and J ends lost 8 bases and 2 bases respectively, with 12 bases between them. CDR3 DNA sequence: TGCAGCAGTTCGTGGACAAACACTGAAGCTTTCTTT. This translates into CSSSWTNTEAFF.

The V call is TRBV29-1, the J call TRBJ1-1; a possible D gene is TRBD1 (5 bases). CDR3 length: 12 amino acids. Germline assignment: CDR1 SQVTM and CDR2 ANQGSEA. Deletions cut 5 bases from V and 12 bases from J, with 19 bases between. CDR3 residues: CSVILRDPGSFF. In nucleotides, the CDR3 is TGCAGCGTTATACTCCGGGACCCCGGGTCTTTCTTT.